The 21 T cell receptor beta chains below were found in one sample sequenced in a study of OX40 agonist ivuxolimab in advanced cancers. Clones were read by immunoSEQ multiplex PCR, and TCRdb kept only the in-frame ones, dropping some. This repertoire shows over 40,000 clones, roughly 85% found once; its top ten account for 13% to 15%. Sample: CD4+ or CD8+ T cells sorted from blood, taken in a trial of the OX40 agonist ivuxolimab. The receptors stem from an adult with an advanced solid tumor such as melanoma, head and neck, liver or kidney cancer.

This sequence joins TRBV30 and TRBJ2-5; D remains ambiguous. This CDR3 region has 12 residues. V was cut by 0 bases and J by 3 bases, with 5 bases left in between. The germline V gene has CDR1 GTSNPN and CDR2 SVGIG (reference sequence). CDR3 loop: CAWSVWEETQYF. CDR3 coding DNA: TGTGCCTGGAGTGTCTGGGAAGAGACCCAGTACTTC.

This clone was detected once. This chain joins TRBV11-2 and TRBJ1-5, with D possibly being TRBD1 (5 bases). CDR3 length equals 16 residues. CDR1 and CDR2 from the germline V gene are SGHAT and FQNNGV. The V and J ends lost 5 bases and 0 bases respectively, with 14 bases between them. CDR3 sequence reads: CASSATSGPSNQPQHF. The CDR3, as DNA: TGTGCCAGCAGCGCCACGTCGGGGCCTAGCAATCAGCCCCAGCATTTT.

This chain joins TRBV10-3 and TRBJ1-5; a possible D gene is TRBD1 (5 bases). V was clipped by 10 bases and J by 3 bases, with 16 bases between them. This CDR3 region has 14 residues. Per germline, CDR1 ENHRY and CDR2 SYGVKD. The CDR3 DNA reads TGTGCCACAGGGAAGACAGACTTCAATCAGCCCCAGCATTTT. Protein sequence: CATGKTDFNQPQHF.

The genes are TRBV5-4 and TRBJ1-5; perhaps TRBD1 as D (5 bases). V shed 4 bases and J shed 2 bases, with 16 bases lying between them. The CDR3 contains 16 residues. From germline, CDR1 is SGHNT and CDR2 YYREEE (reference sequence). CDR3 coding DNA: TGTGCCAGCAGCCAAGAATTGACGGGGGGCAATCAGCCCCAGCATTTT. Translating gives CASSQELTGGNQPQHF.

The rearrangement links TRBV11-3 to TRBJ2-2; D not certain. The CDR3 covers 14 residues. From germline, CDR1 is SGHNT and CDR2 YENEEA. V was shortened by 5 bases and J by 0 bases, with 7 bases between the two germline ends. The CDR3 nucleotides are TGTGCCAGCAGCCGACAAGCGAACACCGGGGAGCTGTTTTTT. Translated: CASSRQANTGELFF.

This rearrangement joins TRBV12-5 to TRBJ2-7; tentative D call: TRBD2 (6 bases). The CDR3 spans 15 residues. Germline assignment: CDR1 LGHNT and CDR2 FRNRAP. Deletions cut 1 base from V and 4 bases from J, with 14 bases between. The CDR3, as DNA: TGTGCTAGTGGTTTGGAACGGGGGAAGGGGTACGAGCAGTACTTC. Its protein is CASGLERGKGYEQYF.

This chain links TRBV5-1 with TRBJ1-2; 9 nucleotides align to TRBD1. The CDR3 has 15 residues. Looked up from germline, CDR1 is SGHRS and CDR2 is YFSETQ. J lost 3 bases, V lost 4 bases, and 7 bases had no gene match. The CDR3 DNA reads TGCGCCAGCAGCCCCACAGGGGGCAGCGACTATGGCTACACCTTC. Amino acids: CASSPTGGSDYGYTF.

This chain connects TRBV7-3 to TRBJ2-2; possibly TRBD2 for D (6 bases). V was trimmed by 4 bases and J by 0 bases, leaving 12 bases between them. The CDR3 runs to 16 residues. The germline V gene has CDR1 SGHTA and CDR2 FQGTGA. The CDR3 reads CASSSNPGANTGELFF. DNA of the CDR3: TGTGCCAGCAGCTCGAATCCGGGAGCGAACACCGGGGAGCTGTTTTTT. The full variable domain, rest sourced from reference TRBV7-3 and TRBJ2-2, is GAGVSQTPSNKVTEKGKYVELRCDPISGHTALYWYRQSLGQGPEFLIYFQGTGAADDSGLPNDRFFAVRPEGSVSTLKIQRTERGDSAVYLCASSSNPGANTGELFFGEGSRLTVL.

The gene calls are TRBV5-1 and TRBJ1-3; D uncertain. In germline, CDR1 is SGHRS, CDR2 YFSETQ. With 0 bases removed from V and 0 bases from J, the gap between germline ends came to 4 bases. There are 14 residues in the CDR3. CDR3 in amino acids: CASSLGDSGNTIYF. DNA of the CDR3: TGCGCCAGCAGCTTGGGCGACTCTGGAAACACCATATATTTT.

This chain joins TRBV18 and TRBJ2-2, with 10 bases lining up with TRBD2. This CDR3 is 17 amino acids long. V lost 3 bases to trimming and J lost 4 bases; unmatched junction nucleotides: 8. From germline, CDR1 is KGHSH and CDR2 LQKENI. Written as DNA, the CDR3 is TGTGCCAGCTCACCTATCGGGACTAGCGTTAGCACCGGGGAGCTGTTTTTT. This sequence encodes CASSPIGTSVSTGELFF.

This chain links TRBV6-1 with TRBJ2-7, with TRBD1 matching over 9 bases. Germline V gene data show CDR1 as MNHNS and CDR2 as SASEGT. This CDR3 contains 15 residues. Trimming cost V 3 bases and J 4 bases; bases outside gene matches: 7. The CDR3: CASSEVNRGQYEQYF. CDR3 bases: TGTGCCAGCAGTGAGGTCAACAGGGGGCAGTACGAGCAGTACTTC.

The genes are TRBV7-9 and TRBJ2-1, with D perhaps TRBD1 (6 bases). The germline gives CDR1 SEHNR, CDR2 FQNEAQ (reference sequence). The CDR3 length is 12 residues. Between the trimmed V and J ends, which lost 2 bases and 12 bases, there was a span of 11 bases. CDR3 DNA sequence: TGTGCCAGCAGCTTAATCAAAGGGGGGCAGTTCTTC. Protein product: CASSLIKGGQFF.

This clone was seen a few times. The genes are TRBV6-1 and TRBJ2-2; D uncertain. The CDR3 runs 14 residues. The V end lost 8 bases, the J end lost 0 bases, and 10 bases lay between the germline ends. Germline values: CDR1 MNHNS, CDR2 SASEGT. This chain's CDR3 is CASPRGANTGELFF. As DNA, the CDR3 is TGTGCCAGCCCCCGTGGGGCGAACACCGGGGAGCTGTTTTTT.

The genes are TRBV7-8 and TRBJ1-6; D unclear. CDR1 is SGHVS, CDR2 FQNEAQ, per germline. V gave up 5 bases and J gave up 9 bases, with 8 bases separating them. This CDR3 has 12 amino acids. The CDR3 reads CASSPHGSPLHF. The DNA of the CDR3 is TGTGCCAGCAGCCCCCACGGTTCACCCCTCCACTTT.

The table lists this clone with a few counts. The V gene is TRBV4-1, the J gene TRBJ2-7; D tentatively reads TRBD1 or TRBD2 (5 bases each). Deletions cut 3 bases from V and 3 bases from J, with 21 bases between. Germline loops: CDR1 MGHRA, CDR2 YSYEKL. The CDR3 totals 17 residues. CDR3 residues: CASSHQFPGPRGYEQYF. CDR3 DNA: TGCGCCAGCAGCCATCAGTTCCCGGGACCCCGCGGCTACGAGCAGTACTTC.

This clone is classed as medium-sized. This sequence joins TRBV7-9 and TRBJ2-1, with TRBD2 matching over 11 bases. CDR1 SEHNR and CDR2 FQNEAQ come from the germline V gene (reference sequence). V shed 3 bases, J shed 8 bases, and the junction held 6 bases outside the gene matches. This CDR3 spans 15 amino acids. This chain's CDR3 is CASSFPTSGTDEQFF. Here the CDR3 DNA reads TGTGCCAGCAGCTTTCCGACTAGCGGGACCGATGAGCAGTTCTTC.

This clone was seen a few times. This chain links TRBV5-6 with TRBJ2-7; TRBD2 might be the D (5 bases). This CDR3 contains 15 residues. Germline assignment: CDR1 SGHDT and CDR2 YYEEEE. With 2 bases removed from V and 9 bases from J, the gap between germline ends came to 21 bases. The CDR3 sequence: CASSLLREILRVQYF. The CDR3 nucleotides read TGTGCCAGCAGCTTACTACGGGAAATCCTAAGGGTGCAGTACTTC.

The gene calls are TRBV6-1 and TRBJ1-2; TRBD1 matches at 8 bases. J lost 2 bases, V lost 5 bases, and 4 bases had no gene match. The CDR3 is 14 amino acids. Germline assignment: CDR1 MNHNS and CDR2 SASEGT. CDR3: CASSIGQGNYGYTF. CDR3 DNA: TGTGCCAGCAGTATCGGACAGGGAAACTATGGCTACACCTTC.

This clone was counted between two and nine times. The chain couples TRBV7-8 to TRBJ1-6; TRBD1 agrees at 8 bases. CDR1 and CDR2 from the germline V gene are SGHVS and FQNEAQ. J was trimmed by 9 bases and V by 1 base; bases with no gene match: 5. The CDR3 runs 15 residues. The CDR3 DNA is TGTGCCAGCAGCTTAGTAACAGGGGGAGGTTCACCCCTCCACTTT. Protein product: CASSLVTGGGSPLHF.

J is TRBJ2-5 and V is TRBV2, with D possibly matching TRBD2 (5 bases). The germline V gene has CDR1 SNHLY and CDR2 FYNNEI. The CDR3 contains 12 residues. Deletions cut 1 base from V and 5 bases from J, with 5 bases between. CDR3 amino acids: CASSEGRETQYF. The CDR3 coding sequence is TGTGCCAGCAGTGAAGGGAGGGAGACCCAGTACTTC.

The J gene is TRBJ1-1, the V gene TRBV13; D perhaps matches TRBD1 (5 bases). Germline CDR1 reads PRHDT; CDR2 reads FYEKMQ (reference sequence). The V end lost 6 bases, the J end lost 4 bases, and 6 bases lay between the germline ends. The CDR3 is 11 amino acids. DNA of the CDR3: TGTGCCAGCAGAGGGGTCACTGAAGCTTTCTTT. Encoded protein: CASRGVTEAFF.